The source of this T cell receptor beta chain is a study of cytotoxic CD8 clonotypes in ibrutinib-treated CLL. Produced via immunoSEQ multiplex PCR; TCRdb's table is partial and in-frame only. The table has almost 250,000 clones, around 70% seen once. CDR3 length: 15 residues. The germline V gene has CDR1 SEHNR and CDR2 FQNEAQ (reference sequence). V lost 2 bases, J lost 4 bases, and 14 bases lay in between. The chain couples TRBV7-9 to TRBJ1-1; a possible D gene is TRBD1 (6 bases). The source of this sequence is a human donor with chronic lymphocytic leukemia. Sequencing used PBMCs, obtained after 24 months of ibrutinib treatment. The CDR3 nucleotides read TGTGCCAGCAGCTTAAGGGGGGAGGGGCTCACTGAAGCTTTCTTT. Translating gives CASSLRGEGLTEAFF.